This TCR beta chain derives from a study of OX40 agonist ivuxolimab in advanced cancers. The overall study: Patients assigned to dose escalation were diagnosed with hepatocellular carcinoma, melanoma, renal cell or head and neck cancer. Of the patients, three showed partial responses, one with hepatocellular carcinoma and two with cutaneous melanoma. Study outcomes and limitations: In CD8+ T cells, expanded clones were on average more numerous than in CD4+.

Measured with immunoSEQ multiplex PCR; TCRdb has only the in-frame clones, and not every one. The sample lists 20,000 to 25,000 clones; approximately 84% were seen once. Concerning this clone: The antigen is not known.

Autoimmune disease history or systemic immunosuppression disqualified patients. Trimming at V came to 3 bases and at J to 2 bases, leaving 4 bases not matched to a gene. The length of the CDR3 is 15 residues. The germline gives CDR1 MNHEY, CDR2 SMNVEV (reference sequence). This TCR was sampled from an adult with an advanced solid tumor such as melanoma, head and neck, liver or kidney cancer. Material: CD4+ or CD8+ T cells sorted from blood, obtained in a trial of the OX40 agonist ivuxolimab. The gene calls are TRBV27 and TRBJ2-1; 7 bases are a match to TRBD2. The CDR3 DNA is TGTGCCAGCAGTTTGCCCAGCGGGGCCTACAATGAGCAGTTCTTC. Amino acid sequence: CASSLPSGAYNEQFF.